The rows below give T cell receptor beta chains drawn from one sample of a study of PD-1 blockade in classical Hodgkin lymphoma. TCRdb's table, derived via immunoSEQ multiplex PCR, lists solely in-frame clones and lacks some. The table lists under 5,500 clones, around 65% of them singletons, with roughly a third in the top ten. Material: peripheral blood mononuclear cells (PBMCs), obtained at baseline. The source is a human donor with classical Hodgkin lymphoma. Each CDR3 is given with its conserved first and last residue. A D gene is named only where the DNA matches it firmly. Size values are once, few and many counts, or a class for expanded clones, and some rows have none.

>.|TRBV6-6|.|TRBJ1-5
CASSYSGFVQPQHF
TGTGCCAGCAGTTACTCTGGATTTGTTCAGCCCCAGCATTTT
>.|TRBV6-5|TRBD1|TRBJ1-4
CASSYRQGINEKLFF
TGTGCCAGCAGTTACAGACAGGGGATTAATGAAAAACTGTTTTTT
>few|TRBV11-3|TRBD2|TRBJ2-1
CASSSRTSAVRNEQFF
TGTGCCAGCAGCTCTCGGACTAGCGCGGTGAGAAATGAGCAGTTCTTC
>medium-sized|TRBV2|.|TRBJ1-2
CASSLDRPIRF
TGTGCCAGCAGTTTAGACAGACCCATTCGCTTC
>.|TRBV18|TRBD2|TRBJ2-1
CASSLGTSGGDNEQFF
TGTGCCAGCTCACTCGGGACTAGCGGGGGGGACAATGAGCAGTTCTTC
>few|TRBV29-1|.|TRBJ1-1
CRVKSGTDNTEAFF
TGCAGGGTAAAATCCGGGACGGACAACACTGAAGCTTTCTTT
>.|TRBV30|.|TRBJ1-4
CAWSAWDEKLFF
TGTGCCTGGAGTGCCTGGGATGAAAAACTGTTTTTT
>.|TRBV4-1|.|TRBJ2-3
CASSQDRSTDTQYF
TGCGCCAGCAGCCAAGATCGCAGCACAGATACGCAGTATTTT
>.|TRBV5-1|.|TRBJ2-1
CASSLETGRPIGQFF
TGCGCCAGCAGCTTGGAAACAGGGCGCCCTATTGGGCAGTTCTTC
>.|TRBV18|.|TRBJ1-2
CASSPLGFGSSGYTF
TGTGCCAGCTCACCATTGGGGTTCGGATCTAGTGGCTACACCTTC
>.|TRBV27|TRBD1|TRBJ2-6
CASSFVLFGQGDPISGANVLTF
TGTGCCAGCAGTTTTGTTTTATTCGGACAGGGGGACCCGATTTCTGGGGCCAACGTCCTGACTTTC
>medium-sized|TRBV27|.|TRBJ2-3
CASAPKITDTQYF
TGTGCCAGTGCCCCAAAAATCACAGATACGCAGTATTTT
>.|TRBV19|.|TRBJ1-5
CASSMGRWALAQHF
TGTGCCAGTAGTATGGGCCGGTGGGCGTTGGCCCAGCATTTT
>.|TRBV21-1|.|TRBJ2-7
CASSKESGSYEQYF
TGTGCCAGCAGCAAAGAGTCGGGCTCCTACGAGCAGTACTTC
>few|TRBV7-2|TRBD2|TRBJ2-3
CASSLGLAGELF
TGTGCCAGCAGCTTAGGCCTAGCGGGGGAATTATTT
>.|TRBV5-1|.|TRBJ2-5
CASSGYKGETQYF
TGCGCCAGCAGCGGCTATAAAGGGGAGACCCAGTACTTC
>.|TRBV29-1|TRBD2|TRBJ2-7
CSVEGLAGRGYEQYF
TGCAGCGTTGAAGGACTAGCGGGAAGGGGCTACGAGCAGTACTTC
>.|TRBV4-3|.|TRBJ1-2
CASSQDSGLGDGYTF
TGCGCCAGCAGCCAAGATTCTGGGCTAGGTGATGGCTACACCTTC
>.|TRBV11-1|TRBD2|TRBJ2-7
CASSQPTSGTNYEQYF
TGTGCCAGCAGCCAACCGACTAGCGGGACGAATTACGAGCAGTACTTC
>.|TRBV19|.|TRBJ1-2
CASSFRGSYGYTF
TGTGCCAGTAGTTTCCGAGGGAGTTATGGCTACACCTTC
>.|TRBV11-2|TRBD2|TRBJ2-1
CASSGGAGVLPDNEQFF
TGTGCCAGCAGCGGGGGAGCGGGAGTCCTTCCTGACAATGAGCAGTTCTTC
>.|TRBV28|.|TRBJ2-4
CASSQPGTKGIQYF
TGTGCCAGCAGCCAACCCGGGACGAAGGGTATTCAGTACTTC
>.|TRBV19|.|TRBJ2-7
CATSRGGSYEQYF
TGTGCCACATCCCGTGGCGGTTCCTACGAGCAGTACTTC
>medium-sized|TRBV15|TRBD1|TRBJ1-3
CATSPIKTGGSGNTIYF
TGTGCCACCAGCCCCATCAAGACAGGGGGATCTGGAAACACCATATATTTT
>few|TRBV4-2|TRBD2|TRBJ2-5
CASSQGGDSGGQETQYF
TGTGCCAGCAGCCAGGGGGGAGATAGCGGGGGCCAAGAGACCCAGTACTTC
>.|TRBV7-3|.|TRBJ2-7
CASSPRDEQYF
TGTGCCAGCAGCCCCCGGGACGAGCAGTACTTC
>few|TRBV27|TRBD1|TRBJ2-3
CASSLDRATDTQYF
TGTGCCAGCAGTTTGGACAGGGCGACAGATACGCAGTATTTT
>.|TRBV18|TRBD1|TRBJ2-5
CASSGTGLETQYF
TGTGCCAGCTCTGGGACAGGGCTGGAGACCCAGTACTTC
>large|TRBV19|TRBD2|TRBJ2-1
CASSIVPSGTGEQFF
TGTGCCAGTAGTATAGTTCCTAGCGGGACGGGGGAGCAGTTCTTC
>few|TRBV9|.|TRBJ1-5
CASSASGGNQPQHF
TGTGCCAGCAGCGCCTCAGGGGGCAATCAGCCCCAGCATTTT
>.|TRBV12-2|.|TRBJ2-1
CASSSLKYNEQFF
TGTGCCAGCAGCTCCCTGAAATACAATGAGCAGTTCTTC
>few|TRBV19|TRBD1|TRBJ2-7
CASRQGTTYEQYF
TGTGCCAGTAGACAGGGGACGACCTACGAGCAGTACTTC
>once|TRBV6-6|TRBD1|TRBJ1-1
CASAPPRGQGIAEAFF
TGTGCCAGCGCCCCACCAAGGGGACAGGGTATCGCTGAAGCTTTCTTT
>.|TRBV4-1|TRBD1|TRBJ1-2
CASSQGGTGASYGYTF
TGCGCCAGCAGCCAAGGGGGGACAGGGGCTAGCTATGGCTACACCTTC
>few|TRBV19|.|TRBJ1-5
CASKAGFNQPQHF
TGTGCCAGTAAGGCAGGGTTCAATCAGCCCCAGCATTTT
>.|TRBV5-1|TRBD2|TRBJ2-5
CASRPSGGETQYF
TGCGCCAGCAGACCCAGCGGGGGTGAGACCCAGTACTTC
>.|TRBV2|.|TRBJ1-6
CAGGGDYDGSPLHF
TGTGCCGGGGGTGGGGATTACGATGGTTCACCCCTCCACTTT
>.|TRBV4-1|.|TRBJ2-3
CASSQGAQVPLQYF
TGCGCCAGCAGCCAAGGGGCCCAGGTCCCCCTCCAGTATTTT
>.|TRBV5-4|.|TRBJ2-7
CASSSTGEQYF
TGTGCCAGCAGCTCGACGGGAGAGCAGTACTTC
>.|TRBV27|.|TRBJ2-7
CASSFFPGGPYEQYF
TGTGCCAGCAGTTTCTTTCCAGGAGGGCCGTACGAGCAGTACTTC
>.|TRBV5-4|TRBD1|TRBJ1-2
CASSSQGAPYGYTF
TGTGCCAGCAGCTCCCAGGGGGCCCCCTATGGCTACACCTTC
>few|TRBV2|.|TRBJ2-2
CASFYGRDTGELFF
TGTGCCAGCTTCTATGGGCGGGACACCGGGGAGCTGTTTTTT
>.|TRBV5-4|.|TRBJ1-1
CASSLGTGGNTEAFF
TGTGCCAGCAGCTTGGGGACCGGAGGGAACACTGAAGCTTTCTTT
>few|TRBV6-5|.|TRBJ1-1
CASTGRGAEAFF
TGTGCCAGCACCGGACGAGGGGCTGAAGCTTTCTTT
>.|TRBV28|.|TRBJ2-1
CASSLPSYNEQFF
TGTGCCAGCAGTTTACCCTCCTACAATGAGCAGTTCTTC